Presented here are 21 T cell receptor beta chains from one specimen sequenced in a study of Ad26.COV2.S vaccination and SARS-CoV-2 variants. The treatment is: some 20 received Ad26.COV2.S at low or high dose, single or two shots; about 5 received placebo; per-sample allocation not given. The samples were gathered on day 63 after the first injection of vaccine or placebo. The assay was immunoSEQ multiplex PCR, and TCRdb's table has in-frame clones only and misses some. The table includes roughly 300,000 clones, approximately 90% detected once. The source was peripheral blood, collected in a trial of Ad26.COV2.S vaccine versus placebo. These receptors originate from a person aged 18-60 years who received the Ad26.COV2.S COVID-19 vaccine or a placebo.

Many counts were recorded for this clone. This rearrangement joins TRBV6-4 to TRBJ1-2; 10 bases line up with TRBD1. CDR3 length equals 17 residues. Germline CDR1 MRHNA, CDR2 SNTAGT. V lost 0 bases to trimming and J lost 4 bases; unmatched junction nucleotides: 8. The CDR3 coding sequence is TGTGCCAGCAGTGACTCTGAGGGACAGGGGATCGGCTATGGCTACACCTTC. Protein sequence: CASSDSEGQGIGYGYTF.

The rearrangement uses TRBV3-1 (or the pseudogene TRBV3-2) and TRBJ1-1; D uncertain. Germline V lookup: CDR1 LGHDT, CDR2 YNNKEL (reference sequence). CDR3 length equals 16 residues. The V and J ends lost 4 bases and 1 base respectively, with 16 bases between them. The CDR3 region is CASSPANQARNTEAFF. DNA for the CDR3: TGTGCCAGCAGCCCAGCGAACCAGGCTAGGAACACTGAAGCTTTCTTT.

V and J are TRBV25-1 and TRBJ1-3; TRBD1 agrees at 9 bases. Germline CDR1 MGHDK, CDR2 SYGVNS. The CDR3 extends over 17 amino acids. The V and J ends lost 5 bases and 0 bases, in that order; junction bases with no gene match: 8. DNA of the CDR3: TGTGCCAGCAGTTCCTTACAGGGGGCCAGCTCTGGAAACACCATATATTTT. Translating it yields CASSSLQGASSGNTIYF.

The table lists this clone with a count of one. The V gene is TRBV19, the J gene TRBJ2-7; 7 nucleotides line up with TRBD1. The V gene's germline CDR1 is LNHDA and CDR2 SQIVND (reference sequence). The CDR3 extends over 14 amino acids. V was clipped by 2 bases and J by 3 bases; unmatched bases: 4. CDR3 sequence: CASSIYRDSYEQYF. The CDR3 bases are TGTGCCAGTAGTATATACCGGGACAGCTACGAGCAGTACTTC.

The gene calls are TRBV28 and TRBJ1-2, with 7 bases fitting TRBD1. CDR3 length: 17 amino acids. Looked up from germline, CDR1 is MDHEN and CDR2 is SYDVKM. The ends lost 6 bases at V and 0 bases at J; junction bases unmatched: 13. CDR3 bases: TGTGCCAGCAGGAGAACATACATCGGGACAGCTAACTATGGCTACACCTTC. This codes for CASRRTYIGTANYGYTF.

In DNA form, the CDR3 reads TGTGCCAGCAGCTCCGCTACCCAGAGGGGTAGCTATGGCTACACCTTC. It translates to CASSSATQRGSYGYTF. The V and J genes are TRBV5-8 and TRBJ1-2, with D possibly TRBD1 on 5 matching bases. The germline V gene encodes CDR1 SGHTS and CDR2 YDEGEE. This CDR3 is 16 amino acids long. Trimming shortened V by 3 bases and J by 4 bases, and 19 bases separated the two germline ends.

V is TRBV11-3 and J is TRBJ2-6; TRBD1 matches at 10 bases. CDR3 length: 18 residues. The trim removed 4 bases at V and 0 bases at J, leaving 6 bases unmatched. Germline CDR1 SGHNT, CDR2 YENEEA. The CDR3 here is CASSSGQGLGSGANVLTF. CDR3 nucleotide sequence: TGTGCCAGCAGCTCGGGACAGGGGTTGGGCTCTGGGGCCAACGTCCTGACTTTC.

This chain connects TRBV4-3 to TRBJ2-1; TRBD2 agrees at 8 bases. Germline V gives CDR1 LGHNA, CDR2 YSLEER. Trimming removed 4 bases from V and 5 bases from J; junction bases left unmatched: 13. The CDR3 runs 17 residues. The CDR3 bases are TGCGCCAGCAGCCGCCGACTTAGCGGGGCCGTCCACAATGAGCAGTTCTTC. Translated: CASSRRLSGAVHNEQFF.

This CDR3 reads CASSRRDSGTDTQYF. The CDR3 DNA reads TGTGCCAGCAGCCGACGGGACAGTGGCACAGATACGCAGTATTTT. This sequence joins TRBV11-3 and TRBJ2-3, with TRBD1 identical over 7 bases. This CDR3 region has 15 residues. The V gene end was trimmed by 5 bases and the J gene end by 1 base; junction bases not matched to a gene: 6. CDR1 SGHNT and CDR2 YENEEA come from the germline V gene.

The chain combines TRBV6-6 with TRBJ2-7, with 7 bases that match TRBD1. The junction had 13 bases not matched to a gene; V was cut back by 11 bases and J by 3 bases. In germline, CDR1 is MNHNY, CDR2 SVGAGI (reference sequence). This CDR3 has 14 residues. The chain's CDR3 is CAASLPGQHYEQYF. The CDR3 coding sequence is TGTGCCGCATCGCTCCCGGGACAGCACTACGAGCAGTACTTC.

The sample holds one count of this clone. CDR3 sequence reads: CASSLETEAFF. The DNA of the CDR3 is TGTGCCAGCAGCTTGGAAACTGAAGCTTTCTTT. V and J are TRBV11-1 and TRBJ1-1; D ambiguous. This CDR3 has 11 residues. V lost 3 bases and J lost 5, with 4 bases in between. Germline V lookup: CDR1 SGHAT, CDR2 FQDESV (reference sequence).

This clone was seen more than once but under ten times. The chain has TRBV7-3 and TRBJ1-1, with D possibly being TRBD1 (5 bases). Germline CDR1 is SGHTA and CDR2 is FQGTGA. Trimming removed 5 bases from V and 4 bases from J, with 14 bases in between. The CDR3 loop spans 14 amino acids. Here the CDR3 reads CASSQGQGSTEAFF. The CDR3 DNA sequence: TGTGCCAGCAGCCAGGGTCAGGGCTCCACTGAAGCTTTCTTT. Looking up the rest from reference TRBV7-3 and TRBJ1-1 gives the full variable domain: GAGVSQTPSNKVTEKGKYVELRCDPISGHTALYWYRQSLGQGPEFLIYFQGTGAADDSGLPNDRFFAVRPEGSVSTLKIQRTERGDSAVYLCASSQGQGSTEAFFGQGTRLTVV.

This clone was observed a single time. The genes are TRBV6-6 and TRBJ1-3, with unresolved D. V dropped 5 bases and J dropped 1 base, with 21 bases sitting between them. This CDR3 has 18 residues. Germline V lookup: CDR1 MNHNY, CDR2 SVGAGI (reference sequence). This CDR3 is CASSPSPGRSGSGNTIYF. In DNA, the CDR3 is TGTGCCAGCAGTCCCTCACCGGGTCGCTCGGGGTCTGGAAACACCATATATTTT.

For the CDR3, the DNA is TGTGCCAGCAGCTTAGAGAGGGGTGGAAACACCATATATTTT. This encodes CASSLERGGNTIYF. The chain employs TRBV11-2 and TRBJ1-3; perhaps TRBD1 as D (5 bases). V was cut by 0 bases and J by 3 bases, with 6 bases left in between. The CDR3 is 14 amino acids. The germline gives CDR1 SGHAT, CDR2 FQNNGV.

This sequence joins TRBV5-1 and TRBJ1-5; 9 bases line up with TRBD1. The CDR3 length is 14 residues. Germline V gives CDR1 SGHRS, CDR2 YFSETQ. With 2 bases clipped from V and 7 bases from J, the junction kept 4 bases outside the gene matches. CDR3 loop: CASSFGDRDQPQHF. In DNA form, the CDR3 reads TGCGCCAGCAGCTTCGGGGACAGGGACCAGCCCCAGCATTTT.

DNA for the CDR3: TGTGCCAGCAGCTTAAACAGGGGGTTACTGTTTTTT. Translation: CASSLNRGLLFF. The chain carries TRBV7-2 and TRBJ1-4; 8 nucleotides match TRBD1. The germline gives CDR1 SGHTA, CDR2 FQGNSA. The length of the CDR3 is 12 residues. The junction had 3 bases not matched to a gene; V was cut back by 2 bases and J by 13 bases.

The gene calls are TRBV3-1 (or the pseudogene TRBV3-2) and TRBJ2-7, with TRBD2 matching over 8 bases. The V segment lost 4 bases and the J segment 6 bases; nucleotides outside the gene matches: 8. The CDR3 length is 14 residues. Germline V CDR1 and CDR2: LGHDT, YNNKEL (reference sequence). The CDR3 is CASSRGTSPSEQYF. CDR3 coding DNA: TGTGCCAGCAGCCGCGGGACTAGTCCCTCCGAGCAGTACTTC.

The J gene is TRBJ1-5, the V gene TRBV6-6; D gene uncertain. Germline assignment: CDR1 MNHNY and CDR2 SVGAGI (reference sequence). The CDR3 length is 14 residues. Trimming left V 0 bases short and J 6 bases short, with 9 bases between. The CDR3 region is CASSYSINVQPQHF. The DNA of the CDR3 is TGTGCCAGCAGTTACTCGATAAATGTTCAGCCCCAGCATTTT.

The rearrangement links TRBV7-2 to TRBJ1-1; D is undetermined. The germline V gene has CDR1 SGHTA and CDR2 FQGNSA. V was cut by 1 base and J by 1 base, with 7 bases left in between. The CDR3 covers 14 residues. For the CDR3, the DNA is TGTGCCAGCAGCTTAGTCCGACGGAACACTGAAGCTTTCTTT. Amino acids: CASSLVRRNTEAFF.

This rearrangement joins TRBV9 to TRBJ2-7, with TRBD2 matching over 7 bases. Per the germline V gene, CDR1 is SGDLS and CDR2 is YYNGEE. The CDR3 has 15 amino acids. V gave up 0 bases and J gave up 2 bases; unmatched junction bases: 5. The CDR3 region has the DNA TGTGCCAGCAGCGTAGTTCCTAGCGGAACCTACGAGCAGTACTTC. This encodes CASSVVPSGTYEQYF.

The gene calls are TRBV28 and TRBJ2-7, with D possibly matching TRBD1 (6 bases). Trimming took 3 bases from V and 6 from J, leaving 9 bases between them. The length of the CDR3 is 12 residues. Germline CDR1 is MDHEN and CDR2 is SYDVKM. The CDR3 protein is CASSLGAGEQYF. DNA of the CDR3: TGTGCCAGCAGTTTGGGGGCGGGCGAGCAGTACTTC.